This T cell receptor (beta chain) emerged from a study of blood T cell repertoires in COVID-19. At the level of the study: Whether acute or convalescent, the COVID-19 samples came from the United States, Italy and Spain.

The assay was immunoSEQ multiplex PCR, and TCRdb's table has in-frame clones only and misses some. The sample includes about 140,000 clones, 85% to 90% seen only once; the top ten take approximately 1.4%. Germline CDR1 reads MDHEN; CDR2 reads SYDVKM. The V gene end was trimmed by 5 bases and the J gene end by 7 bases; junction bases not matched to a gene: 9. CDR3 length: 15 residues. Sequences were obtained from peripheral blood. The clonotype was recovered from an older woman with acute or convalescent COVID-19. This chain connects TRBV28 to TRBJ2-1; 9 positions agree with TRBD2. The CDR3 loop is CASSLAGGPGNEQFF. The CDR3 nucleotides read TGTGCCAGCAGTCTGGCGGGGGGGCCTGGAAATGAGCAGTTCTTC.